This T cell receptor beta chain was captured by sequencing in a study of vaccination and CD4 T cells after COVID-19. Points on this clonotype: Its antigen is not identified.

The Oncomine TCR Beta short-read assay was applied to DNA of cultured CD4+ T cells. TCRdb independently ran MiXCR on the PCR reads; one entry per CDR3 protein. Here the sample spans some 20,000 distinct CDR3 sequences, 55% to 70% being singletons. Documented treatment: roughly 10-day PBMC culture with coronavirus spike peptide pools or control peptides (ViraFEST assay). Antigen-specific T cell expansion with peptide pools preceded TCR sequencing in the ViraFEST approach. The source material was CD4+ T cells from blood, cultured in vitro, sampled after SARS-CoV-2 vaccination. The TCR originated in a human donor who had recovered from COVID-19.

The DNA of the CDR3 is TGTGCCAGCAGCTCCTCTAACACCGGGGAGCTGTTTTTT. This gives the protein CASSSSNTGELFF. The rearrangement links TRBV7-3 to TRBJ2-2; D remains ambiguous. CDR3 size: 13 residues. Germline CDR1 and CDR2: SGHTA and FQGTGA. The germline V and J ends were trimmed by 4 bases and 2 bases, with 5 bases remaining between them.